This TCR beta chain was identified during a study of cytotoxic CD8 clonotypes in ibrutinib-treated CLL. Unmatched junction bases numbered 8, after V lost 4 bases and J lost 0 bases. The germline CDR1 and CDR2 sequences are SGHRS and YFSETQ. This CDR3 is built from 17 residues. Clones were sequenced by immunoSEQ multiplex PCR, and TCRdb holds only the in-frame ones, with some missing. The sample records roughly 300,000 clones, approximately 79% being singletons. This sample comprised PBMCs, obtained at disease progression, from a patient treated with ibrutinib. The chain combines TRBV5-1 with TRBJ2-3; TRBD2 matches 10 bases. This TCR came from a human donor with chronic lymphocytic leukemia. The CDR3 DNA is TGCGCCAGCAGCGGGACTAGCGAGCATACTAGCACAGATACGCAGTATTTT. Protein: CASSGTSEHTSTDTQYF.